This TCR beta chain was recovered during a study of blood T cell repertoires in COVID-19. The overall study: Samples taken during acute and convalescent COVID-19 were collected in the United States, Italy and Spain.

The protocol was immunoSEQ multiplex PCR, while the TCRdb copy is restricted to in-frame clones and leaves out a portion. Counted here are about 200,000 clones, around 83% occurring once; the ten biggest clones make up 4.5% to 5%. V lost 3 bases to trimming and J lost 0 bases, with 11 bases between them. The CDR3 loop spans 15 amino acids. Germline lookup yields CDR1 MDHEN and CDR2 SYDVKM. The sequence derives from a woman aged 80 or older with acute or convalescent COVID-19. V gene TRBV28 combines with J gene TRBJ1-2; D is unclear. Sequenced: peripheral blood. The CDR3 reads CASSFHAGANYGYTF. CDR3 nucleotide sequence: TGTGCCAGCAGTTTCCACGCGGGCGCTAACTATGGCTACACCTTC.